This entry lists 5 T cell receptor beta chains sequenced from one sample in a study of beta chain features in type 1 diabetes. Broader study findings: Researchers report that Type 1 diabetes patients had moderately but significantly shorter TCRB CDR3s across all four CD4+ subsets.

Sequencing targeted expressed TCRB transcripts, as all isolated RNA had been reverse transcribed. Clones were read by immunoSEQ multiplex PCR, and TCRdb kept only the in-frame ones, dropping some. The repertoire holds roughly 150,000 clones, approximately 8% seen once, with 0.94% in the top ten. These TCRs are of unknown antigen specificity. Material: central memory CD4+ T cells from blood. These receptors were taken from a woman in her forties with type 1 diabetes.

CDR3 sequence reads: CASSSGGADGYTF. The CDR3 region has the DNA TGTGCCAGCAGCTCAGGGGGCGCGGATGGCTACACCTTC. V gene TRBV7-9 combines with J gene TRBJ1-2; 8 bases match TRBD1. With 4 bases clipped from V and 6 bases from J, the junction kept 4 bases outside the gene matches. Germline lookup yields CDR1 SEHNR and CDR2 FQNEAQ (reference sequence). The CDR3 has 13 residues.

This clone was seen repeatedly, ten times or more. J is TRBJ2-7 and V is TRBV29-1; 9 nucleotides agree with TRBD2. This CDR3 spans 12 amino acids. The junction had 2 bases not matched to a gene; V was cut back by 6 bases and J by 2 bases. CDR1 is SQVTM and CDR2 is ANQGSEA in the germline V gene. CDR3 bases: TGCAGCGTGTCTAGCGGGACCTACGAGCAGTACTTC. Residues: CSVSSGTYEQYF.

This clone was detected a few times. The chain has TRBV10-3 and TRBJ2-7, with D maybe TRBD1 (6 bases). V was pared by 3 bases and J by 0 bases, with 18 bases between. Per the germline V gene, CDR1 is ENHRY and CDR2 is SYGVKD. CDR3 length equals 17 residues. CDR3 protein: CAISDRGGQGSSYEQYF. Here the CDR3 DNA reads TGTGCCATCAGTGATAGAGGTGGGCAGGGGTCCTCCTACGAGCAGTACTTC.

This clone was counted a few times. J is TRBJ1-5 and V is TRBV18; TRBD1 matches 10 bases. The V and J ends lost 1 base and 2 bases, in that order; junction bases with no gene match: 2. Germline assignment: CDR1 KGHSH and CDR2 LQKENI. CDR3 length: 16 amino acids. This chain's CDR3 is CASSPRQGAGNQPQHF. In nucleotides, the CDR3 is TGTGCCAGCTCACCACGACAGGGGGCCGGCAATCAGCCCCAGCATTTT.

This clone appeared a few times. Other DNA sequences from this sample encode an identical CDR3 as well. This sequence joins TRBV2 and TRBJ1-5; maybe TRBD1 (5 bases). The CDR3 extends over 13 amino acids. V was shortened by 6 bases and J by 4 bases, with 10 bases between the two germline ends. Germline V gene lookup returns CDR1 SNHLY and CDR2 FYNNEI. For the CDR3, the DNA is TGTGCCAGCAGGGGGGACTTTAATCAGCCCCAGCATTTT. Translation gives CASRGDFNQPQHF.